This T cell receptor (beta chain) was profiled in a study of patients and donors after allogeneic stem cell transplantation. The CDR3 totals 15 residues. Trimming took off 6 bases at V and 5 bases at J, with 19 bases between the two ends. This clonotype showed up just a few times. Each CDR3 protein gets one entry after TCRdb re-called the RT-PCR reads with MiXCR. The table records some 960,000 distinct CDR3 sequences, approximately 18% of them present only once. The clonotype was recovered from a human donor who was either an allogeneic HSCT recipient or a stem cell or donor lymphocyte infusion donor (not recorded which). It is not recorded whose cells these are; they may come from a transplant donor. The sequencing input was blood, either unsorted or a sorted T cell fraction (not recorded which). The genes are TRBV12-3 or TRBV12-4 and TRBJ2-5; either TRBD1 or TRBD2 may supply D (5 bases each). For the CDR3, the DNA is TGTGCCAGCAGCCAAGAGGGGACCCACCCCGAGACCCAGTACTTC. It encodes CASSQEGTHPETQYF.